The 28 T cell receptor beta chains in this list originate from one sample, sequenced in a study of T-cell reconstitution after alpha-beta-depleted transplantation in children (dated by TCRdb to the mid-2010s). Library preparation used PCR. The sequencer listed for this sample is Illumina HiSeq 2500. TCR library preparation used molecular barcoding, with unique molecular identifiers applied to normalize quantification of the TCRbeta repertoire. TCRdb passed the public sequencing reads through fastp at Q25 and MiXCR, retaining productive beta sequences. Each record represents a unique CDR3 protein, reported with the most common genes and DNA among its rows. The table for this sample lists approximately 390,000 distinct CDR3 sequences; roughly a tenth of them were counted only once. Together, the top ten hold roughly 5% of the sample. The sample in question was PBMCs from the stem cell graft donor, obtained from the stem cell graft. These TCRs come from a human donor who donated a stem cell graft to a child with acute myeloid leukemia.

This clonotype was detected a few times. This chain joins TRBV29-1 and TRBJ1-1; 8 bases match TRBD1. V gave up 7 bases and J gave up 3 bases; unmatched junction bases: 10. CDR1 and CDR2 (germline): SQVTM, ANQGSEA. The CDR3 contains 14 residues. Here the CDR3 reads CSASFQGADTEAFF. The CDR3 nucleotides are TGCAGCGCCTCATTTCAGGGGGCTGACACTGAAGCTTTCTTT. The full variable domain, in which reference TRBV29-1 and TRBJ1-1 provide the parts outside the CDR3, is SAVISQKPSRDICQRGTSLTIQCQVDSQVTMMFWYRQQPGQSLTLIATANQGSEATYESGFVIDKFPISRPNLTFSTLTVSNMSPEDSSIYLCSASFQGADTEAFFGQGTRLTVV.

This clonotype was counted ten times or more. This chain connects TRBV12-3 or TRBV12-4 to TRBJ2-1; D is uncertain. The CDR3 is 14 amino acids. Trimming shortened V by 6 bases and J by 9 bases, and 18 bases separated the two germline ends. CDR3 protein: CASRKEFPSGEQFF. The CDR3, as DNA: TGTGCCAGCAGAAAGGAATTTCCCTCCGGTGAGCAGTTCTTC.

This clonotype has at least ten counts. V is TRBV4-1 and J is TRBJ2-1, with 7 bases fitting TRBD1. The CDR3 spans 15 residues. After removal of 6 bases from V and 4 bases from J, the junction contained 9 bases not matched to a gene. Looked up from germline, CDR1 is MGHRA and CDR2 is YSYEKL. The CDR3 reads CASRTYRGAYNEQFF. Here the CDR3 DNA reads TGCGCCAGCAGGACCTACAGGGGCGCTTACAATGAGCAGTTCTTC.

This clonotype has more than one count but fewer than ten. The chain employs TRBV12-3 or TRBV12-4 and TRBJ1-4; D is possibly TRBD1 (6 bases). The CDR3 spans 14 residues. V was trimmed by 1 base and J by 6 bases, leaving 9 bases between them. In DNA form, the CDR3 reads TGTGCCAGCAGTTTAGGGGGGCCTTATGAAAAACTGTTTTTT. Translating gives CASSLGGPYEKLFF.

This clonotype was observed a few times. The genes are TRBV10-3 and TRBJ2-1; D remains unclear. The V gene lost 8 bases and the J gene lost 8 bases, with 13 bases spanning the gap. The CDR3 is 12 amino acids. The germline V gene has CDR1 ENHRY and CDR2 SYGVKD. CDR3 coding DNA: TGTGCCATCTCGATGGCTGGAGATGAGCAGTTCTTC. Residues: CAISMAGDEQFF.

This chain uses TRBV7-8 with TRBJ1-5; 12 nucleotides agree with TRBD1. The V gene end was trimmed by 1 base and the J gene end by 5 bases; junction bases not matched to a gene: 6. Germline V gene sequence: CDR1 SGHVS, CDR2 FQNEAQ. This CDR3 comprises 17 residues. CDR3 loop: CASSLGPRDRGHQPQHF. CDR3 bases: TGTGCCAGCAGCTTAGGCCCCCGGGACAGGGGGCATCAGCCCCAGCATTTT.

This chain connects TRBV7-9 to TRBJ1-2; D is ambiguous. Deletions cut 5 bases from V and 1 base from J, with 17 bases between. This CDR3 has 16 residues. Germline lookup yields CDR1 SEHNR and CDR2 FQNEAQ (reference sequence). The CDR3, as DNA: TGTGCCAGCAGCCCTACGGGGAGTGAGCATAACTATGGCTACACCTTC. It encodes CASSPTGSEHNYGYTF.

This clonotype was counted ten times or more. V and J are TRBV27 and TRBJ2-4; 8 bases fit TRBD1. This CDR3 comprises 15 residues. The junction had 8 bases not matched to a gene; V was cut back by 2 bases and J by 8 bases. Germline values: CDR1 MNHEY, CDR2 SMNVEV (reference sequence). The CDR3 spells CASSLGPRGRDIQYF. The CDR3 DNA reads TGTGCCAGCAGTTTAGGGCCCAGGGGGCGCGACATTCAGTACTTC.

This clonotype was picked up many times. V usage is TRBV28 and J usage is TRBJ1-4; the D gene is possibly TRBD1 (5 bases). The CDR3 spans 15 residues. Germline lookup yields CDR1 MDHEN and CDR2 SYDVKM. V was pared by 3 bases and J by 8 bases, with 16 bases between. The CDR3 loop is CASSFPSDSTEKLFF. In nucleotides, the CDR3 is TGTGCCAGCAGTTTCCCTTCTGACAGCACCGAAAAACTGTTTTTT.

The chain uses TRBV20-1 and TRBJ1-5; D possibly corresponds to TRBD1 (5 bases). Trimming took off 3 bases at V and 8 bases at J, with 11 bases between the two ends. This CDR3 has 12 amino acids. Germline V gene data show CDR1 as DFQATT and CDR2 as SNEGSKA (reference sequence). CDR3 residues: CSASGAAEPQHF. CDR3 bases: TGCAGTGCTAGTGGGGCGGCTGAGCCCCAGCATTTT.

This clonotype was observed many times. The rearrangement joins TRBV18 to TRBJ2-2; no definite D call. The CDR3 consists of 13 residues. V lost 4 bases and J 7 bases, leaving 10 bases between the germline ends. Germline V lookup: CDR1 KGHSH, CDR2 LQKENI. CDR3 loop: CASSQQASGELFF. The CDR3 coding sequence is TGTGCCAGCTCACAACAAGCGAGCGGGGAGCTGTTTTTT. The whole variable domain, filled in from reference TRBV18 and TRBJ2-2, reads NAGVMQNPRHLVRRRGQEARLRCSPMKGHSHVYWYRQLPEEGLKFMVYLQKENIIDESGMPKERFSAEFPKEGPSILRIQQVVRGDSAAYFCASSQQASGELFFGEGSRLTVL.

This chain links TRBV24-1 with TRBJ2-7; D possibly matches TRBD1 or TRBD2 (5 bases each). V dropped 4 bases and J dropped 2 bases, with 17 bases sitting between them. Germline V CDR1 and CDR2: KGHDR, SFDVKD. This CDR3 has 16 residues. The CDR3 DNA sequence: TGTGCCACCAGTGACCGAGCGGACAAACGCGCCTACGAGCAGTACTTC. It translates to CATSDRADKRAYEQYF.

The chain links TRBV11-2 to TRBJ2-3; 7 bases align to TRBD2. V lost 1 base and J lost 4; bases outside the gene matches: 2. The CDR3 is made up of 14 amino acids. Per the germline V gene, CDR1 is SGHAT and CDR2 is FQNNGV. The CDR3 spells CASSLARGADTQYF. CDR3 DNA: TGTGCCAGCAGCTTAGCCCGGGGGGCAGATACGCAGTATTTT.

A few counts support this clonotype. The chain employs TRBV12-3 or TRBV12-4 and TRBJ2-1, with 8 bases aligning to TRBD1. This CDR3 has 14 amino acids. The trim removed 7 bases at V and 0 bases at J, leaving 2 bases unmatched. CDR3 DNA sequence: TGTGCCAGCACCCAGGGGGCCTCCTACAATGAGCAGTTCTTC. It translates to CASTQGASYNEQFF.

The rearrangement joins TRBV11-2 to TRBJ2-4, with 14 bases identical to TRBD2. The CDR3 is 18 residues long. Per the germline V gene, CDR1 is SGHAT and CDR2 is FQNNGV. J was trimmed by 6 bases and V by 0 bases; bases with no gene match: 7. CDR3 DNA sequence: TGTGCCAGCAGCTTAGAGGGGACTAGCGGGAGTTCCATAAACATTCAGTACTTC. This translates into CASSLEGTSGSSINIQYF.

This clonotype was counted many times. The V gene is TRBV10-3, the J gene TRBJ2-2, with 7 positions matching TRBD1. Germline V gives CDR1 ENHRY, CDR2 SYGVKD. The CDR3 runs to 15 residues. J gave up 1 base and V 7 bases, and 6 bases lay outside the gene matches. DNA for the CDR3: TGTGCCATCAATCGACAGGGTTTGAACACCGGGGAGCTGTTTTTT. It translates to CAINRQGLNTGELFF.

This chain connects TRBV10-3 to TRBJ2-5, with D tentatively TRBD1 or TRBD2 (5 bases each). The CDR3 is 14 residues long. Trimming stripped 10 bases from V and 5 bases from J, with 20 bases between. Germline CDR1 ENHRY, CDR2 SYGVKD. The CDR3 loop is CATRSRDEVETQYF. DNA for the CDR3: TGTGCCACCCGAAGTCGGGACGAAGTGGAGACCCAGTACTTC.

Remarks on this clonotype: A read error is likely, as this CDR3 ends without the conserved phenylalanine or tryptophan. The V call is TRBV12-3 or TRBV12-4, the J call TRBJ1-1; 7 nucleotides line up with TRBD1. V trimming: 5 bases; J trimming: 5 bases; junction bases outside the gene matches: 8. The CDR3 extends over 14 amino acids. CDR3 in DNA: TGTGCCAGCAGTCCCCGACAGGGATGGACTGAAGCTTTCTCT. It encodes CASSPRQGWTEAFS.

This clonotype was counted only a few times. V is TRBV3-1 and J is TRBJ2-7, with D unresolved. Trimming pared 8 bases from V and 2 bases from J, leaving 16 bases between. CDR3 length: 14 residues. Germline V lookup: CDR1 LGHDT, CDR2 YNNKEL (reference sequence). The CDR3 loop reads CASRRASSPYEQYV. CDR3 in DNA: TGTGCCAGCCGACGGGCTAGTAGCCCCTACGAGCAGTACGTC.

The V and J genes are TRBV14 and TRBJ2-1, with 11 bases fitting TRBD2. The CDR3 contains 17 residues. Germline V gives CDR1 SGHDN, CDR2 FVKESK. V lost 4 bases and J lost 1; bases outside the gene matches: 6. CDR3 coding DNA: TGTGCCAGCAGCCGATTAACTAGCGGGAGATCCTACAATGAGCAGTTCTTC. Translated, it gives CASSRLTSGRSYNEQFF.

The rearrangement links TRBV23-1 to TRBJ2-2; a weak D match, TRBD2 (5 bases). TRBV23-1 falls under the ORF class, with uncertain function. Trimming pared 8 bases from V and 0 bases from J, leaving 19 bases between. This CDR3 comprises 17 residues. Here the CDR3 reads CASPVVSPGTNTGELFF. As DNA, the CDR3 is TGCGCCAGCCCCGTGGTTTCCCCGGGAACGAACACCGGGGAGCTGTTTTTT.

This clonotype was seen more than once but under ten times. The rearrangement joins TRBV2 to TRBJ2-3; D is unclear. Germline assignment: CDR1 SNHLY and CDR2 FYNNEI. The CDR3 sequence is 14 residues long. V was shortened by 0 bases and J by 3 bases, with 7 bases between the two germline ends. The CDR3 reads CASSEAPQTDTQYF. The CDR3 nucleotides read TGTGCCAGCAGTGAAGCGCCTCAAACAGATACGCAGTATTTT. The full variable domain, its missing parts supplied by reference TRBV2 and TRBJ2-3, is EPEVTQTPSHQVTQMGQEVILRCVPISNHLYFYWYRQILGQKVEFLVSFYNNEISEKSEIFDDQFSVERPDGSNFTLKIRSTKLEDSAMYFCASSEAPQTDTQYFGPGTRLTVL.

This clonotype has ten or more counts. The J gene is TRBJ1-1, the V gene TRBV12-3 or TRBV12-4, with D possibly being TRBD1 (6 bases). V lost 5 bases and J lost 7, with 23 bases in between. The CDR3 is made up of 16 amino acids. The CDR3 sequence is CASSTGDTGFFVEAFF. The CDR3 nucleotides are TGTGCCAGCAGTACCGGGGACACGGGGTTTTTTGTTGAAGCTTTCTTT.

This clonotype has a handful of counts. The chain carries TRBV7-9 and TRBJ1-2, with TRBD1 matching over 8 bases. The germline CDR1 and CDR2 sequences are SEHNR and FQNEAQ (reference sequence). The length of the CDR3 is 15 residues. V lost 0 bases, J lost 9 bases, and 9 bases stayed unmatched. CDR3 nucleotide sequence: TGTGCCAGCAGCTTAGCGGACGGACAGGGCCTCCGCTACACCTTC. It translates to CASSLADGQGLRYTF.

Turning to this clonotype: One junction end disagrees with the germline gene, perhaps due to a read error. The chain has TRBV7-9 and TRBJ2-7, with TRBD1 matching 9 bases. The CDR3 consists of 12 residues. Germline lookup yields CDR1 SEHNR and CDR2 FQNEAQ (reference sequence). The DNA of the CDR3 is TGTGCCAGCAACTTTGGCCGGGACAGGGTGAACTTC. This translates into CASNFGRDRVNF.

The V call is TRBV5-1, the J call TRBJ2-2; D is tentatively TRBD1 or TRBD2 (5 bases each). Looked up from germline, CDR1 is SGHRS and CDR2 is YFSETQ. With 4 bases removed from V and 2 bases from J, the gap between germline ends came to 12 bases. CDR3 size: 15 residues. CDR3 nucleotides: TGCGCCAGCAGCGACGGGACCCACAACACCGGGGAGCTGTTTTTT. Translated: CASSDGTHNTGELFF.

The rearrangement uses TRBV6-5 and TRBJ1-3; the D is unclear. Trimming removed 8 bases from V and 4 bases from J, with 9 bases in between. The germline gives CDR1 MNHEY, CDR2 SVGAGI. The CDR3 sequence is 12 residues long. CDR3 DNA sequence: TGTGCCAGCGGAACCCTGGGAAACACCATATATTTT. Amino acid sequence: CASGTLGNTIYF.

This clonotype was found many times. The chain is built from TRBV12-3 or TRBV12-4 and TRBJ2-5; D not certain. V gave up 3 bases and J gave up 4 bases, with 6 bases separating them. This CDR3 has 12 residues. The CDR3 bases are TGTGCCAGCAGTTTGTGGGGAGAGACCCAGTACTTC. It yields the protein CASSLWGETQYF.